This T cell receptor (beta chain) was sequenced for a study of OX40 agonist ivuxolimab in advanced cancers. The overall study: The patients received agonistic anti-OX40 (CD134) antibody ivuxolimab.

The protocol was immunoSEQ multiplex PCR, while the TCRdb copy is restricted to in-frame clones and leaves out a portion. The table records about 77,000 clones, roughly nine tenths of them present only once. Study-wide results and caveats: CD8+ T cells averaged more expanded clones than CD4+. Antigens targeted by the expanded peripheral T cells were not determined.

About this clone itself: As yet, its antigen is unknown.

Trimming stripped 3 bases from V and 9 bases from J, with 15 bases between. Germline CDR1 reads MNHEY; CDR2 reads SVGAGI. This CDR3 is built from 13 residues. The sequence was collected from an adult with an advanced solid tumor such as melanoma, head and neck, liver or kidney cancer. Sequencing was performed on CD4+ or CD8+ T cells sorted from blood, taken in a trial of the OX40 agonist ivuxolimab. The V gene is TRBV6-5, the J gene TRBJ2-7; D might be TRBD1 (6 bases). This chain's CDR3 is CASSYESGRGQYF. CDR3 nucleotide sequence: TGTGCCAGCAGTTATGAGTCCGGCAGGGGGCAGTACTTC.